Following are 21 T cell receptor beta chains from one sample sequenced in a study of T cells in Graves' hyperthyroidism and ophthalmopathy. There were TCR beta CDR3 regions amplified from RNA transcripts. HTBI primers were the set used in a first-round RT-PCR of the TCR CDR3. TCRdb called the multiplex PCR reads again in MiXCR, with one record for every CDR3 protein. Altogether hundreds of thousands of distinct CDR3 sequences are present, just over 35% being singletons, with the ten largest covering more than 25%. The sample consisted of blood. The receptor set was obtained from a woman aged 40 to 49 with Graves' hyperthyroidism.

This clonotype was picked up many times. The rearrangement joins TRBV9 to TRBJ1-1, with unresolved D. Germline CDR1 reads SGDLS; CDR2 reads YYNGEE. The CDR3 has 16 residues. V gave up 4 bases and J gave up 1 base, with 17 bases separating them. CDR3 sequence reads: CASSPPGRLKNTEAFF. In nucleotides, the CDR3 is TGTGCCAGCAGCCCTCCCGGGCGACTCAAGAACACTGAAGCTTTCTTT.

This clonotype was observed a handful of times. The CDR3 region has the DNA TGTGCCAGCAACAGGGACGGCCCCTATTCCGAGCAGTACTTC. It codes for CASNRDGPYSEQYF. The chain joins TRBV7-2 to TRBJ2-7, with D perhaps matching TRBD1 (6 bases). The CDR3 runs 14 residues. Trimming removed 7 bases from V and 6 bases from J, with 19 bases in between. The V gene's germline CDR1 is SGHTA and CDR2 FQGNSA.

This sequence joins TRBV30 and TRBJ1-2; D is ambiguous. This CDR3 spans 15 amino acids. CDR1 and CDR2 (germline): GTSNPN, SVGIG (reference sequence). Trimming stripped 0 bases from V and 3 bases from J, with 14 bases between. In DNA, the CDR3 is TGTGCCTGGAGTGTTGAGTACGAGGTTTACTATGGCTACACCTTC. Its translation is CAWSVEYEVYYGYTF.

This CDR3 reads CASSQVLGASSGNTIYF. The CDR3 coding sequence is TGTGCCAGCAGCCAAGTGCTGGGGGCTTCCTCTGGAAACACCATATATTTT. The chain employs TRBV7-9 and TRBJ1-3; D may be TRBD1 (6 bases). Germline lookup yields CDR1 SEHNR and CDR2 FQNEAQ (reference sequence). This CDR3 comprises 17 residues. Deletions cut 5 bases from V and 0 bases from J, with 17 bases between.

This clonotype came up many times. The rearrangement uses TRBV24-1 and TRBJ1-5; no clear D gene. CDR1 and CDR2 from the germline V gene are KGHDR and SFDVKD. Trimming took 12 bases from V and 0 from J, leaving 14 bases between them. There are 14 residues in the CDR3. CDR3 protein: CAPGRWYSNQPQHF. For the CDR3, the DNA is TGTGCCCCCGGACGGTGGTATAGCAATCAGCCCCAGCATTTT.

This chain uses TRBV6-1 with TRBJ2-7; D possibly corresponds to TRBD2 (6 bases). V lost 9 bases to trimming and J lost 6 bases, with 24 bases between them. CDR3 size: 15 residues. The germline V gene encodes CDR1 MNHNS and CDR2 SASEGT. CDR3 sequence (DNA): TGTGCCAGTCGGAGATCGAGCGGACTAACAGGCGAGCAGTACTTC. Its translation is CASRRSSGLTGEQYF.

CDR3 DNA: TGCGCCAGCAGCCAGCCGGCCCCCCGGGAGCTGTTTTTT. Encoded protein: CASSQPAPRELFF. This chain links TRBV5-1 with TRBJ2-2; D gene unclear. Germline V gene sequence: CDR1 SGHRS, CDR2 YFSETQ. Trimming removed 4 bases at V and 9 bases at J, with 13 bases between. There are 13 residues in the CDR3.

The chain has TRBV29-1 and TRBJ1-2, with TRBD1 identical over 9 bases. The CDR3 contains 16 residues. The germline V gene has CDR1 SQVTM and CDR2 ANQGSEA. With V trimmed by 6 bases and J by 0 bases, 11 bases remained unmatched. The CDR3 nucleotides read TGCAGCGTATTGGGACAGGGACCAACGACTAACTATGGCTACACCTTC. Translating it yields CSVLGQGPTTNYGYTF. Combining the CDR3 with reference TRBV29-1 and TRBJ1-2 gives the whole variable domain SAVISQKPSRDICQRGTSLTIQCQVDSQVTMMFWYRQQPGQSLTLIATANQGSEATYESGFVIDKFPISRPNLTFSTLTVSNMSPEDSSIYLCSVLGQGPTTNYGYTFGSGTRLTVV.

The chain has TRBV24-1 and TRBJ2-3; the D is unclear. V gave up 8 bases and J gave up 9 bases, with 17 bases separating them. Germline V lookup: CDR1 KGHDR, CDR2 SFDVKD. This CDR3 has 13 residues. The DNA of the CDR3 is TGTGCCACCAAAAAAAATATGCTCGGCACGCAGTATTTT. Translated: CATKKNMLGTQYF.

V gene TRBV7-2 combines with J gene TRBJ2-7; the D gene is possibly TRBD1 (6 bases). Trimming pared 0 bases from V and 3 bases from J, leaving 18 bases between. Per the germline V gene, CDR1 is SGHTA and CDR2 is FQGNSA. This CDR3 is built from 17 residues. CDR3 bases: TGTGCCAGCAGCTTAGCCCCCGGGACACATCGGTACTACGAGCAGTACTTC. It translates to CASSLAPGTHRYYEQYF.

The table lists this clonotype with a few counts. The chain employs TRBV2 and TRBJ2-5, with a possible D match to TRBD2 (5 bases). The end of the DNA aligns better with TRBJ2-7, so the J call may be wrong. Per germline, CDR1 SNHLY and CDR2 FYNNEI. The CDR3 is made up of 14 amino acids. The CDR3: CASSYSSSPDEQYF. The DNA for the CDR3 is TGTGCCAGCAGTTACTCGTCTAGCCCGGACGAGCAGTACTTC.

V usage is TRBV29-1 and J usage is TRBJ1-2; 8 nucleotides align to TRBD1. Trimming took 5 bases from V and 7 from J; bases not matched to a gene: 12. This CDR3 is 14 amino acids long. Germline V gene data show CDR1 as SQVTM and CDR2 as ANQGSEA. The CDR3 DNA is TGCAGCGTTCCAGGGGGACAGGAGACCTTTGGCTACACCTTC. It yields the protein CSVPGGQETFGYTF.

The J gene is TRBJ2-5, the V gene TRBV19; 7 bases fit TRBD2. J gave up 5 bases and V 9 bases, and 24 bases lay outside the gene matches. This CDR3 comprises 18 residues. Germline assignment: CDR1 LNHDA and CDR2 SQIVND (reference sequence). This CDR3 reads CASNDGGSPTDTGETQYF. In nucleotides, the CDR3 is TGTGCCAGCAACGACGGGGGGTCCCCCACGGACACCGGGGAGACCCAGTACTTC.

This clonotype was counted many times. This chain joins TRBV12-3 or TRBV12-4 and TRBJ2-7; 8 nucleotides align to TRBD1. The CDR3 loop spans 13 amino acids. V shed 5 bases and J 4 bases; nucleotides not matched to a gene: 4. CDR3 sequence reads: CASSGQGIYEQYF. CDR3 DNA: TGTGCCAGCAGTGGACAGGGTATTTACGAGCAGTACTTC.

This clonotype was detected a few times. The chain has TRBV7-2 and TRBJ1-2; 9 bases line up with TRBD1. Germline CDR1 reads SGHTA; CDR2 reads FQGNSA. The CDR3 has 13 residues. V shed 4 bases and J 11 bases; nucleotides not matched to a gene: 8. The CDR3 coding sequence is TGTGCCAGCAGCTCCTCGGACAGGGGACGATACACCTTC. This translates into CASSSSDRGRYTF.

About this clonotype itself: Germline and junction disagree at one end, which may indicate a read error. This sequence joins TRBV7-2 and TRBJ1-2; D gene ambiguous. The CDR3 length is 15 residues. Germline V lookup: CDR1 SGHTA, CDR2 FQGNSA. CDR3 loop: CASSQVGSGAYGYTF. CDR3 in DNA: TGCGCCAGCAGCCAAGTTGGGTCGGGAGCCTATGGCTACACCTTC.

This clonotype was seen ten or more times. One junction end does not reproduce the germline sequence, and a read error may be involved. The chain is built from TRBV7-7 and TRBJ2-2, with a possible D match to TRBD2 (5 bases). Germline lookup yields CDR1 SSHAT and CDR2 FNYEAQ (reference sequence). The CDR3 spans 14 residues. DNA of the CDR3: TGTGCTAGCAGCCCAATCGGGGACACCGGGGAGCTGTTTTTT. Amino acid sequence: CASSPIGDTGELFF. Combining the CDR3 with reference TRBV7-7 and TRBJ2-2 gives the whole variable domain GAGVSQSPRYKVTKRGQDVTLRCDPISSHATLYWYQQALGQGPEFLTYFNYEAQPDKSGLPSDRFSAERPEGSISTLTIQRTEQRDSAMYRCASSPIGDTGELFFGEGSRLTVL.

This clonotype has a count of ten or more. The rearrangement uses TRBV29-1 and TRBJ1-4; D ambiguous. CDR1 and CDR2 from the germline V gene are SQVTM and ANQGSEA. V lost 5 bases, J lost 0 bases, and 7 bases lay in between. CDR3 length equals 13 residues. The CDR3 region is CSVRRSTNEKLFF. DNA for the CDR3: TGCAGCGTTAGGAGGTCAACTAATGAAAAACTGTTTTTT.

In this sample, this clonotype turned up a few times. The V and J genes are TRBV11-2 and TRBJ2-7; TRBD1 might be the D (6 bases). V was trimmed by 3 bases and J by 1 base, leaving 13 bases between them. Germline V gene lookup returns CDR1 SGHAT and CDR2 FQNNGV. This CDR3 contains 15 residues. The CDR3 sequence is CASSLETGNSYEQYF. The CDR3 nucleotides read TGTGCCAGCAGCTTGGAAACAGGGAATTCCTACGAGCAGTACTTC. The full variable domain, completed using reference TRBV11-2 and TRBJ2-7, is EAGVAQSPRYKIIEKRQSVAFWCNPISGHATLYWYQQILGQGPKLLIQFQNNGVVDDSQLPKDRFSAERLKGVDSTLKIQPAKLEDSAVYLCASSLETGNSYEQYFGPGTRLTVT.

This clonotype was seen a handful of times. The chain couples TRBV6-1 to TRBJ1-1, with D hard to call. Trimming removed 5 bases from V and 8 bases from J, with 24 bases in between. Germline assignment: CDR1 MNHNS and CDR2 SASEGT. The CDR3 length is 16 residues. CDR3 nucleotides: TGTGCCAGCAGTTACTCGATATCACGTTTAGGTGGGGAAGCTTTCTTT. Amino acid sequence: CASSYSISRLGGEAFF.

This clonotype was seen a single time. V and J are TRBV9 and TRBJ1-1, with D maybe TRBD1 (5 bases). Germline V gene data show CDR1 as SGDLS and CDR2 as YYNGEE. The V gene lost 0 bases and the J gene lost 4 bases, with 16 bases spanning the gap. The CDR3 loop spans 16 amino acids. CDR3 nucleotides: TGTGCCAGCAGCGTAGAGGGGACGGGGGTTAGCACTGAAGCTTTCTTT. Amino acid sequence: CASSVEGTGVSTEAFF.